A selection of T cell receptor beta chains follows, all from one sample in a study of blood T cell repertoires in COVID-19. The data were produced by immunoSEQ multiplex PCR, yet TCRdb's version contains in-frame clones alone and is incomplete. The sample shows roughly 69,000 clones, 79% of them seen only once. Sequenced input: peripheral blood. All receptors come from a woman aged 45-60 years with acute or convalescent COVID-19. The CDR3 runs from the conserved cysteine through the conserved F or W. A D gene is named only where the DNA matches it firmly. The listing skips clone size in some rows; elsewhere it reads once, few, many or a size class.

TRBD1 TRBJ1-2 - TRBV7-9 CASTKGTGPVGYTF TGTGCCAGCACCAAAGGGACAGGCCCAGTGGGCTACACCTTC
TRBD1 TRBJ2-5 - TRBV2 CASRPGQIQETQYF TGTGCCAGCAGACCGGGACAGATACAAGAGACCCAGTACTTC
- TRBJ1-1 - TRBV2 CASSEGQGNTEAFF TGTGCCAGCAGTGAAGGGCAGGGTAACACTGAAGCTTTCTTT
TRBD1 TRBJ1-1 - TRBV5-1 CASSPTGGTQDTEAFF TGCGCCAGCAGCCCGACAGGGGGCACGCAGGACACTGAAGCTTTCTTT
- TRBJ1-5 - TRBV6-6 CASRHYSSNQPQHF TGTGCCAGCAGGCATTACAGTAGCAATCAGCCCCAGCATTTT
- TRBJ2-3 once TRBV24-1 CATSGLGTDTQYF TGTGCCACCTCGGGACTTGGCACAGATACGCAGTATTTT
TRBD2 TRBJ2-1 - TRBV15 CATSRSQRGTSANEQFF TGTGCCACCAGCAGATCCCAGAGGGGGACTAGCGCCAATGAGCAGTTCTTC
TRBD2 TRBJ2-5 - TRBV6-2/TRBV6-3 CASSYSRFTSGTRETQYF TGTGCCAGCAGTTACTCGCGTTTTACTAGCGGGACAAGAGAGACCCAGTACTTC
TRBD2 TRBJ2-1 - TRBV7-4 CASSLALGTSRFEQFF TGTGCCAGCAGCTTAGCCCTCGGGACTAGTAGGTTTGAGCAGTTCTTC
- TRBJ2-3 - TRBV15 CATSRVDRGDTQYF TGTGCCACCAGCAGAGTGGACCGGGGGGATACGCAGTATTTT
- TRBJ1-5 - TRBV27 CASSSDQGQPQHF TGTGCCAGCAGTTCCGACCAGGGACAGCCCCAGCATTTT
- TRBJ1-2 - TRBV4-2 CASSSKRGYGYTF TGTGCCAGCAGCTCTAAGAGGGGGTATGGCTACACCTTC
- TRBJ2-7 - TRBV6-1 CASSEALRAKRDEQYF TGTGCCAGCAGTGAAGCGCTTAGAGCGAAACGGGACGAGCAGTACTTC
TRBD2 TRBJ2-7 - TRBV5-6 CASSSTTSGVHEQYF TGTGCCAGCAGCTCGACGACTAGCGGGGTTCACGAGCAGTACTTC
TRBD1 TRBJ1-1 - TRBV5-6 CASSLATGQLSNTEAFF TGTGCCAGCAGCTTGGCGACAGGGCAGCTCAGTAACACTGAAGCTTTCTTT
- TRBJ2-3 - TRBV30 CAWSPGLRIRLTDTQYF TGTGCCTGGTCACCGGGACTCAGAATCCGTCTCACAGATACGCAGTATTTT
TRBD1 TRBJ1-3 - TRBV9 CASSASTGGENTIYF TGTGCCAGCAGCGCGTCGACAGGGGGCGAAAACACCATATATTTT
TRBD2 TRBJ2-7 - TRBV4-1 CASSQRAGGHYEQYF TGCGCCAGCAGCCAACGGGCGGGAGGTCACTACGAGCAGTACTTC
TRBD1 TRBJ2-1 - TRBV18 CASSHGTGGISDEQFF TGTGCCAGCTCACACGGGACAGGGGGTATATCGGATGAGCAGTTCTTC
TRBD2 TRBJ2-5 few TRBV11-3 CASRSLAARETQYF TGTGCCAGCAGATCACTAGCGGCCAGGGAGACCCAGTACTTC
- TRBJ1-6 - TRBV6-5 CATSPGGWFSPLHF TGTGCCACCTCGCCGGGAGGCTGGTTTTCACCCCTCCACTTT
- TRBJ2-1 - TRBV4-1 CASSQGEIDEQFF TGCGCCAGCAGCCAAGGGGAGATTGATGAGCAGTTCTTC
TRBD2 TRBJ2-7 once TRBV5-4 CASSWSTSGGFYEQYF TGTGCCAGCAGCTGGAGTACTAGCGGGGGGTTCTACGAGCAGTACTTC
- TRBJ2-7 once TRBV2 CASSDWSDAYEQYF TGTGCCAGCAGTGATTGGTCAGATGCCTACGAGCAGTACTTC
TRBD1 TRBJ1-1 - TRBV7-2 CASSLKWDSSEAFF TGTGCCAGCAGCTTAAAGTGGGACAGTTCTGAAGCTTTCTTT
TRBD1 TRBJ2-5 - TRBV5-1 CASSRDRDETQYF TGCGCCAGCAGCCGGGACAGGGACGAGACCCAGTACTTC